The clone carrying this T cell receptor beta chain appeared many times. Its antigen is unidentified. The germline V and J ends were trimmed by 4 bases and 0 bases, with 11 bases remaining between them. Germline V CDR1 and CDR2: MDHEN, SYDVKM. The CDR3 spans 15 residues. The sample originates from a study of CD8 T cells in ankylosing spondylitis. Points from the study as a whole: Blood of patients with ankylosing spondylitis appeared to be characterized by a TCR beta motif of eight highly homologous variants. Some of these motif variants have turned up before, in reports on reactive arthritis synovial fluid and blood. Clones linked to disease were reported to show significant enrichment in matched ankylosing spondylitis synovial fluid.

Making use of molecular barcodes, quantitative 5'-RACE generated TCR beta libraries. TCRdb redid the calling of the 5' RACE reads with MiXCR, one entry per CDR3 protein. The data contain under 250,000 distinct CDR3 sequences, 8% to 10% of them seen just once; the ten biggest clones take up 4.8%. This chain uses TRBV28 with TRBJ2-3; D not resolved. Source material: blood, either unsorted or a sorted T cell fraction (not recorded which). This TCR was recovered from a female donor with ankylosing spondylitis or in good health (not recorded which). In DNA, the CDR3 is TGTGCCAGCAGTTCTCGACACTCTAGCACAGATACGCAGTATTTT. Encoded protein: CASSSRHSSTDTQYF.